Listed below are T cell receptor beta chains from one sample, sequenced in a study of CXCR3-negative and CXCR3-positive naive CD8 T cells. TCRdb reprocessed the 5' RACE reads; each CDR3 protein has one entry and no DNA is given. This specimen shows over 100,000 distinct CDR3 sequences; the ten leading clones hold 0.29%. The sample comprised naive CXCR3- CD8+ T cells from blood. All receptors come from a human donor in good health. Some clones in this sample may be carry-over from other donors' samples. Both conserved end residues are part of each CDR3.

cdr3_aa: CASSVLLAGGLYNEQFF; v_call: TRBV21-1; j_call: TRBJ2-1
cdr3_aa: CASRLAGQGFSYEQYF; v_call: TRBV5-6; j_call: TRBJ2-7
cdr3_aa: CSSGQGALRTGADEQFF; v_call: TRBV29-1; j_call: TRBJ2-1
cdr3_aa: CSARGEQGPVAYGYTF; v_call: TRBV20-1; j_call: TRBJ1-2
cdr3_aa: CASSQPLSGVSYEQYF; v_call: TRBV14; j_call: TRBJ2-7
cdr3_aa: CASSPPLSGGPGPDTQYF; v_call: TRBV7-9; j_call: TRBJ2-3
cdr3_aa: CSVESGRGRTEQYF; v_call: TRBV29-1; j_call: TRBJ2-7
cdr3_aa: CASSQDGGGSYNEQFF; v_call: TRBV4-1; j_call: TRBJ2-1
cdr3_aa: CASGFPGQAEAFF; v_call: TRBV25-1; j_call: TRBJ1-1
cdr3_aa: CASSSRDRSPYEQYF; v_call: TRBV3-1; j_call: TRBJ2-7
cdr3_aa: CASSAGGDRSHRNYGYTF; v_call: TRBV21-1; j_call: TRBJ1-2
cdr3_aa: CASSQDKGLIRGAFF; v_call: TRBV4-3; j_call: TRBJ1-1
cdr3_aa: CSVVWNTGELFF; v_call: TRBV29-1; j_call: TRBJ2-2
cdr3_aa: CASNEFGLAGEAPVYNEQFF; v_call: TRBV11-2; j_call: TRBJ2-1
cdr3_aa: CASRPGVSGVRETQYF; v_call: TRBV12-3/TRBV12-4; j_call: TRBJ2-5
cdr3_aa: CAISEGGGPDGELFF; v_call: TRBV28; j_call: TRBJ2-2
cdr3_aa: CASSPVTVPSYEQYF; v_call: TRBV12-3/TRBV12-4; j_call: TRBJ2-7
cdr3_aa: CASSLGRETYAGGYTF; v_call: TRBV13; j_call: TRBJ1-2
cdr3_aa: CAWSVGGSNTEAFF; v_call: TRBV30; j_call: TRBJ1-1
cdr3_aa: CSARTGTSGFYEQYF; v_call: TRBV20-1; j_call: TRBJ2-7
cdr3_aa: CSVRAGGYEQYF; v_call: TRBV29-1; j_call: TRBJ2-7
cdr3_aa: CASSSGQGNTDTQYF; v_call: TRBV12-3/TRBV12-4; j_call: TRBJ2-3
cdr3_aa: CASSPSRVEPYEQYF; v_call: TRBV7-9; j_call: TRBJ2-7
cdr3_aa: CASTPGRTVYNEQFF; v_call: TRBV13; j_call: TRBJ2-1
cdr3_aa: CASSFLEARDAGELFF; v_call: TRBV11-2; j_call: TRBJ2-2
cdr3_aa: CASTLGSFYEQYF; v_call: TRBV12-3/TRBV12-4; j_call: TRBJ2-7
cdr3_aa: CASSLRTGADTQYF; v_call: TRBV6-5; j_call: TRBJ2-3
cdr3_aa: CSAAGGLSGNTIYF; v_call: TRBV29-1; j_call: TRBJ1-3
cdr3_aa: CSARDQGPKGYTF; v_call: TRBV20-1; j_call: TRBJ1-2
cdr3_aa: CASSQDFAGVDGELFF; v_call: TRBV14; j_call: TRBJ2-2
cdr3_aa: CASSRWGEPYNEQFF; v_call: TRBV7-9; j_call: TRBJ2-1
cdr3_aa: CSVELTDTQYF; v_call: TRBV29-1; j_call: TRBJ2-3
cdr3_aa: CASSLSGGGAETQYF; v_call: TRBV28; j_call: TRBJ2-5
cdr3_aa: CASSTPKLQQGNTQYF; v_call: TRBV7-2; j_call: TRBJ2-3
cdr3_aa: CASSPARGGYTF; v_call: TRBV6-1; j_call: TRBJ1-2
cdr3_aa: CASSLMMNTEAFF; v_call: TRBV7-3; j_call: TRBJ1-1
cdr3_aa: CASSQESGTLQETQYF; v_call: TRBV4-1; j_call: TRBJ2-5
cdr3_aa: CSVVGTRAPYEQYF; v_call: TRBV29-1; j_call: TRBJ2-7
cdr3_aa: CASSPWTDAYEQYF; v_call: TRBV5-1; j_call: TRBJ2-7
cdr3_aa: CASSQVFGPYNEQFF; v_call: TRBV3-1; j_call: TRBJ2-1
cdr3_aa: CASSHLGLAGGYEQYF; v_call: TRBV6-6; j_call: TRBJ2-7
cdr3_aa: CSVVFGTANTGELFF; v_call: TRBV29-1; j_call: TRBJ2-2
cdr3_aa: CASSPRFFDEQFF; v_call: TRBV4-3; j_call: TRBJ2-1
cdr3_aa: CATSPQDSGANVLTF; v_call: TRBV15; j_call: TRBJ2-6
cdr3_aa: CSVEPAGDTQYF; v_call: TRBV29-1; j_call: TRBJ2-3
cdr3_aa: CASSEVGAGRYNEQFF; v_call: TRBV6-1; j_call: TRBJ2-1
cdr3_aa: CASSLDPSGTSETQYF; v_call: TRBV11-2; j_call: TRBJ2-5
cdr3_aa: CASSQSAGFADTQYF; v_call: TRBV3-1; j_call: TRBJ2-3
cdr3_aa: CASNGETSPPYNEQFF; v_call: TRBV6-6; j_call: TRBJ2-1
cdr3_aa: CATSRGYNEQFF; v_call: TRBV15; j_call: TRBJ2-1
cdr3_aa: CASSLAGGGVYEQYF; v_call: TRBV5-1; j_call: TRBJ2-7
cdr3_aa: CASSYDISEAFF; v_call: TRBV6-2/TRBV6-3; j_call: TRBJ1-1
cdr3_aa: CPPRGQGGTGELFF; v_call: TRBV9; j_call: TRBJ2-2
cdr3_aa: CSVGLQGTYEQYF; v_call: TRBV29-1; j_call: TRBJ2-7
cdr3_aa: CASSPTSASGSYEQFF; v_call: TRBV18; j_call: TRBJ2-1
cdr3_aa: CASSGQDNQPQHF; v_call: TRBV6-5; j_call: TRBJ1-5
cdr3_aa: CASSQAGLPYEQYF; v_call: TRBV4-1; j_call: TRBJ2-7
cdr3_aa: CASSQETVGHRTGQFF; v_call: TRBV14; j_call: TRBJ2-1
cdr3_aa: CASSSPHSTYEQYF; v_call: TRBV12-3/TRBV12-4; j_call: TRBJ2-7
cdr3_aa: CSARGAGGGPNEQFF; v_call: TRBV29-1; j_call: TRBJ2-1